This TCR beta chain comes out of a study of monozygotic twins with inflammatory bowel disease. As to this clonotype: Its antigen is not known.

Study findings and constraints: Between concordant and discordant twins, repertoire similarity failed to differ, a result that limited power may explain. Reduced clonotype sharing with other individuals was observed in IBD patients relative to healthy twins, especially with disease activity.

Researchers used template switching to add UMIs featuring a 6-nucleotide sample barcode. For both chains, the TCRalpha and TCRbeta cDNA went through two nested PCRs of roughly 15 and 9 cycles. Using the 5' RACE reads, TCRdb records one entry per CDR3 protein without DNA. There are roughly 100,000 distinct CDR3 sequences in the sample, with about 2% held by the top ten. The sequence came from a human donor with ulcerative colitis or Crohn's disease, or a healthy co-twin of an affected twin (not recorded which). Input material: blood.

The CDR3 region is CSATKGHNTGELFF. The chain carries TRBV20-1 and TRBJ2-2. Looked up from germline, CDR1 is DFQATT and CDR2 is SNEGSKA (reference sequence). This CDR3 is 14 amino acids long.